Listed below are T cell receptor beta chains from one sample, sequenced in a study of shared clonotypes between healthy human individuals. The data were produced by immunoSEQ multiplex PCR, yet TCRdb's version contains in-frame clones alone and is incomplete. The sample lists 550,000 to 850,000 clones, 55% to 80% occurring once. The material sequenced was memory CD4+ T cells sorted from blood. These receptors all stem from a woman aged 25 to 39 in good health. CDR3s include the opening cysteine and the closing phenylalanine or tryptophan. Each record gives: D gene, J gene, clone size, V gene, CDR3 protein, CDR3 DNA. A D gene is named only where the DNA matches it firmly. Not all rows give a size; the values are once, few, many and, for expanded clones, a class.

D gene: NA; J gene: TRBJ1-5; clone size: NA; V gene: TRBV7-3; CDR3 protein: CASSRQEYQPQHF; CDR3 DNA: TGTGCCAGCAGCCGTCAGGAATATCAGCCCCAGCATTTT
D gene: NA; J gene: TRBJ2-3; clone size: once; V gene: TRBV18; CDR3 protein: CASSPPGLTDTQYF; CDR3 DNA: TGTGCCAGCTCACCACCCGGCTTGACAGATACGCAGTATTTT
D gene: NA; J gene: TRBJ2-2; clone size: NA; V gene: TRBV28; CDR3 protein: CASSFGTGGRELFF; CDR3 DNA: TGTGCCAGCAGTTTTGGGACCGGCGGAAGGGAGCTGTTTTTT
D gene: NA; J gene: TRBJ1-4; clone size: once; V gene: TRBV18; CDR3 protein: CASSPTGPAATNEKLFF; CDR3 DNA: TGTGCCAGCTCACCCACCGGGCCGGCTGCAACTAATGAAAAACTGTTTTTT
D gene: NA; J gene: TRBJ2-4; clone size: NA; V gene: TRBV6-5; CDR3 protein: CALGEQGGWDQYF; CDR3 DNA: TGCGCCCTAGGGGAACAGGGAGGTTGGGATCAGTACTTC
D gene: TRBD2; J gene: TRBJ2-2; clone size: NA; V gene: TRBV5-1; CDR3 protein: CASSLVTGGAGELFF; CDR3 DNA: TGCGCCAGCAGCTTGGTGACGGGAGGGGCCGGGGAGCTGTTTTTT
D gene: TRBD2; J gene: TRBJ2-3; clone size: NA; V gene: TRBV5-1; CDR3 protein: CASSLDVGRADTQYF; CDR3 DNA: TGCGCCAGCAGCTTGGACGTGGGGAGGGCAGATACGCAGTATTTT
D gene: TRBD2; J gene: TRBJ2-1; clone size: NA; V gene: TRBV11-2; CDR3 protein: CASSADLAGASNEQFF; CDR3 DNA: TGTGCCAGCAGCGCAGACCTAGCGGGAGCCTCCAATGAGCAGTTCTTC
D gene: TRBD1; J gene: TRBJ1-1; clone size: NA; V gene: TRBV27; CDR3 protein: CASGRVTGPFGNEAFF; CDR3 DNA: TGTGCCAGCGGAAGGGTGACAGGGCCCTTTGGGAATGAAGCTTTCTTT
D gene: NA; J gene: TRBJ1-1; clone size: NA; V gene: TRBV6-6; CDR3 protein: CASSYSNLNTEAFF; CDR3 DNA: TGTGCCAGCAGTTACTCGAATTTGAACACTGAAGCTTTCTTT
D gene: NA; J gene: TRBJ2-2; clone size: NA; V gene: TRBV5-4; CDR3 protein: CASSLHPGLTNTGELFF; CDR3 DNA: TGTGCCAGCAGCTTACACCCGGGACTCACAAACACCGGGGAGCTGTTTTTT
D gene: TRBD1; J gene: TRBJ2-1; clone size: NA; V gene: TRBV15; CDR3 protein: CATSRIHRGTYNEQFF; CDR3 DNA: TGTGCCACCAGCAGAATCCACAGGGGAACCTACAATGAGCAGTTCTTC
D gene: TRBD1; J gene: TRBJ2-5; clone size: NA; V gene: TRBV2; CDR3 protein: CASSEMQGARETQYF; CDR3 DNA: TGTGCCAGCAGTGAAATGCAGGGGGCTCGGGAGACCCAGTACTTC
D gene: NA; J gene: TRBJ2-5; clone size: NA; V gene: TRBV30; CDR3 protein: CAWTMPGQETQYF; CDR3 DNA: TGTGCCTGGACCATGCCCGGACAAGAGACCCAGTACTTC
D gene: TRBD2; J gene: TRBJ2-1; clone size: NA; V gene: TRBV5-1; CDR3 protein: CASSFSRGRSNEQFF; CDR3 DNA: TGCGCCAGCAGCTTTTCTCGCGGGAGATCCAATGAGCAGTTCTTC
D gene: TRBD1; J gene: TRBJ1-4; clone size: NA; V gene: TRBV28; CDR3 protein: CASSRTTGSNEKLFF; CDR3 DNA: TGTGCCAGCAGCCGAACGACAGGGTCTAATGAAAAACTGTTTTTT
D gene: NA; J gene: TRBJ2-7; clone size: NA; V gene: TRBV7-9; CDR3 protein: CASSFRSYEQYF; CDR3 DNA: TGTGCCAGCAGCTTCCGTAGCTACGAGCAGTACTTC
D gene: NA; J gene: TRBJ2-6; clone size: NA; V gene: TRBV7-3; CDR3 protein: CASSLAGSGANVLTF; CDR3 DNA: TGTGCCAGCAGCCTGGCGGGCTCTGGGGCCAACGTCCTGACTTTC
D gene: NA; J gene: TRBJ2-7; clone size: few; V gene: TRBV6-5; CDR3 protein: CASSYSRGNYEQYF; CDR3 DNA: TGTGCCAGCAGTTACTCGAGGGGGAACTACGAGCAGTACTTC
D gene: NA; J gene: TRBJ2-7; clone size: NA; V gene: TRBV6-5; CDR3 protein: CASSYSPGFDYEQYF; CDR3 DNA: TGTGCCAGCAGTTACTCCCCCGGGTTTGACTACGAGCAGTACTTC
D gene: TRBD1; J gene: TRBJ1-1; clone size: NA; V gene: TRBV18; CDR3 protein: CASSPRTGGDTEAFF; CDR3 DNA: TGTGCCAGCTCACCAAGGACAGGGGGCGACACTGAAGCTTTCTTT
D gene: NA; J gene: TRBJ2-7; clone size: NA; V gene: TRBV6-6; CDR3 protein: CASSYFSYEQYF; CDR3 DNA: TGTGCCAGCAGTTACTTCTCCTACGAGCAGTACTTC
D gene: NA; J gene: TRBJ1-1; clone size: NA; V gene: TRBV2; CDR3 protein: CASRGRTANTEAFF; CDR3 DNA: TGTGCCAGCAGAGGGCGGACGGCGAACACTGAAGCTTTCTTT
D gene: NA; J gene: TRBJ1-4; clone size: NA; V gene: TRBV28; CDR3 protein: CASSSTTGLDEKLFF; CDR3 DNA: TGTGCCAGCAGTTCTACTACAGGGTTGGACGAAAAACTGTTTTTT
D gene: NA; J gene: TRBJ2-7; clone size: NA; V gene: TRBV10-2; CDR3 protein: CASSETTRYTPYEQYF; CDR3 DNA: TGCGCCAGCAGTGAGACGACTCGATACACACCCTACGAGCAGTACTTC
D gene: NA; J gene: TRBJ1-5; clone size: NA; V gene: TRBV10-3; CDR3 protein: CAIRDGENQPQHF; CDR3 DNA: TGTGCCATCAGGGACGGGGAGAATCAGCCCCAGCATTTT
D gene: NA; J gene: TRBJ1-2; clone size: NA; V gene: TRBV6-1; CDR3 protein: CASSAQGSGGYTF; CDR3 DNA: TGTGCCAGCAGCGCTCAGGGTTCGGGGGGCTACACCTTC
D gene: NA; J gene: TRBJ1-4; clone size: many; V gene: TRBV28; CDR3 protein: CASSPQGRVNRLGEKLFF; CDR3 DNA: TGTGCCAGCAGTCCCCAGGGTAGGGTGAATCGGCTGGGGGAAAAACTGTTTTTT
D gene: TRBD2; J gene: TRBJ2-1; clone size: once; V gene: TRBV4-1; CDR3 protein: CASSQGLTSGTYNEQFF; CDR3 DNA: TGCGCCAGCAGCCAAGGGCTGACTAGCGGGACCTACAATGAGCAGTTCTTC
D gene: NA; J gene: TRBJ1-1; clone size: NA; V gene: TRBV5-1; CDR3 protein: CASSLVDLNTEAFF; CDR3 DNA: TGCGCCAGCAGCTTGGTCGATCTGAACACTGAAGCTTTCTTT
D gene: NA; J gene: TRBJ1-2; clone size: NA; V gene: TRBV20-1; CDR3 protein: CSVPRDRGYTF; CDR3 DNA: TGCAGCGTCCCGCGGGATAGGGGCTACACCTTC
D gene: TRBD2; J gene: TRBJ2-1; clone size: NA; V gene: TRBV5-1; CDR3 protein: CASSGRALGNEQFF; CDR3 DNA: TGCGCCAGCAGCGGGAGGGCCTTGGGCAATGAGCAGTTCTTC
D gene: TRBD1; J gene: TRBJ1-1; clone size: many; V gene: TRBV5-1; CDR3 protein: CASSLEWTGVGTEAFF; CDR3 DNA: TGCGCCAGCAGCTTGGAATGGACAGGGGTAGGCACTGAAGCTTTCTTT
D gene: NA; J gene: TRBJ1-5; clone size: NA; V gene: TRBV28; CDR3 protein: CASSLIGPGASGNQPQHF; CDR3 DNA: TGTGCCAGCAGCTTAATCGGGCCAGGGGCGTCGGGCAATCAGCCCCAGCATTTT
D gene: TRBD2; J gene: TRBJ2-3; clone size: NA; V gene: TRBV2; CDR3 protein: CASSLGLAGVRSDTQYF; CDR3 DNA: TGTGCCAGCAGTCTGGGACTAGCGGGAGTCCGATCAGATACGCAGTATTTT
D gene: TRBD1; J gene: TRBJ2-3; clone size: NA; V gene: TRBV5-1; CDR3 protein: CASSPDRGTTDTQYF; CDR3 DNA: TGCGCCAGCAGCCCGGACAGGGGGACCACAGATACGCAGTATTTT
D gene: NA; J gene: TRBJ1-5; clone size: once; V gene: TRBV7-8; CDR3 protein: CASSPQGGNQPQHF; CDR3 DNA: TGTGCCAGCAGTCCACAGGGTGGCAATCAGCCCCAGCATTTT
D gene: NA; J gene: TRBJ2-1; clone size: NA; V gene: TRBV27; CDR3 protein: CASSYGQGGWNEQFF; CDR3 DNA: TGTGCCAGCAGTTATGGGCAGGGAGGTTGGAATGAGCAGTTCTTC
D gene: TRBD1; J gene: TRBJ2-3; clone size: NA; V gene: TRBV28; CDR3 protein: CASGHRGQTDTQYF; CDR3 DNA: TGTGCCAGCGGACACAGGGGGCAGACAGATACGCAGTATTTT
D gene: NA; J gene: TRBJ2-7; clone size: NA; V gene: TRBV7-2; CDR3 protein: CASSAGSSYEQYF; CDR3 DNA: TGTGCCAGCAGCGCGGGGTCATCCTACGAGCAGTACTTC
D gene: NA; J gene: TRBJ2-5; clone size: NA; V gene: TRBV2; CDR3 protein: CASSPRRGNQETQYF; CDR3 DNA: TGTGCCAGCAGTCCACGACGGGGGAACCAAGAGACCCAGTACTTC
D gene: NA; J gene: TRBJ2-4; clone size: medium-sized; V gene: TRBV4-2; CDR3 protein: CASSQDRASGIQYF; CDR3 DNA: TGTGCCAGCAGCCAAGACAGGGCTTCGGGCATTCAGTACTTC
D gene: TRBD2; J gene: TRBJ2-3; clone size: NA; V gene: TRBV5-1; CDR3 protein: CASSLGLASPDTQYF; CDR3 DNA: TGCGCCAGCAGTTTGGGACTAGCAAGTCCAGATACGCAGTATTTT
D gene: TRBD1; J gene: TRBJ2-7; clone size: NA; V gene: TRBV5-6; CDR3 protein: CASSPGQGFYEQYF; CDR3 DNA: TGTGCCAGCAGCCCCGGACAGGGTTTCTACGAGCAGTACTTC
D gene: NA; J gene: TRBJ1-1; clone size: NA; V gene: TRBV28; CDR3 protein: CASSAGSMNTEAFF; CDR3 DNA: TGTGCCAGCAGTGCAGGGTCCATGAACACTGAAGCTTTCTTT
D gene: NA; J gene: TRBJ2-7; clone size: NA; V gene: TRBV6-5; CDR3 protein: CASRPPGPYEQYF; CDR3 DNA: TGTGCCAGCAGGCCACCGGGACCCTACGAGCAGTACTTC
D gene: NA; J gene: TRBJ2-3; clone size: NA; V gene: TRBV18; CDR3 protein: CASSPPTRTPSTDTQYF; CDR3 DNA: TGTGCCAGCTCACCACCCACGAGGACACCTAGCACAGATACGCAGTATTTT
D gene: NA; J gene: TRBJ1-3; clone size: NA; V gene: TRBV2; CDR3 protein: CASSAPQGLGNTIYF; CDR3 DNA: TGTGCCAGCAGTGCCCCACAGGGTCTGGGAAACACCATATATTTT
D gene: TRBD1; J gene: TRBJ2-6; clone size: few; V gene: TRBV19; CDR3 protein: CASSTGTGLASGANVLTF; CDR3 DNA: TGTGCCAGTAGTACGGGGACAGGGCTAGCCTCTGGGGCCAACGTCCTGACTTTC
D gene: TRBD2; J gene: TRBJ2-7; clone size: many; V gene: TRBV10-3; CDR3 protein: CAISDLSGTSYEQYF; CDR3 DNA: TGTGCCATCAGTGACCTTAGCGGGACTTCCTACGAGCAGTACTTC